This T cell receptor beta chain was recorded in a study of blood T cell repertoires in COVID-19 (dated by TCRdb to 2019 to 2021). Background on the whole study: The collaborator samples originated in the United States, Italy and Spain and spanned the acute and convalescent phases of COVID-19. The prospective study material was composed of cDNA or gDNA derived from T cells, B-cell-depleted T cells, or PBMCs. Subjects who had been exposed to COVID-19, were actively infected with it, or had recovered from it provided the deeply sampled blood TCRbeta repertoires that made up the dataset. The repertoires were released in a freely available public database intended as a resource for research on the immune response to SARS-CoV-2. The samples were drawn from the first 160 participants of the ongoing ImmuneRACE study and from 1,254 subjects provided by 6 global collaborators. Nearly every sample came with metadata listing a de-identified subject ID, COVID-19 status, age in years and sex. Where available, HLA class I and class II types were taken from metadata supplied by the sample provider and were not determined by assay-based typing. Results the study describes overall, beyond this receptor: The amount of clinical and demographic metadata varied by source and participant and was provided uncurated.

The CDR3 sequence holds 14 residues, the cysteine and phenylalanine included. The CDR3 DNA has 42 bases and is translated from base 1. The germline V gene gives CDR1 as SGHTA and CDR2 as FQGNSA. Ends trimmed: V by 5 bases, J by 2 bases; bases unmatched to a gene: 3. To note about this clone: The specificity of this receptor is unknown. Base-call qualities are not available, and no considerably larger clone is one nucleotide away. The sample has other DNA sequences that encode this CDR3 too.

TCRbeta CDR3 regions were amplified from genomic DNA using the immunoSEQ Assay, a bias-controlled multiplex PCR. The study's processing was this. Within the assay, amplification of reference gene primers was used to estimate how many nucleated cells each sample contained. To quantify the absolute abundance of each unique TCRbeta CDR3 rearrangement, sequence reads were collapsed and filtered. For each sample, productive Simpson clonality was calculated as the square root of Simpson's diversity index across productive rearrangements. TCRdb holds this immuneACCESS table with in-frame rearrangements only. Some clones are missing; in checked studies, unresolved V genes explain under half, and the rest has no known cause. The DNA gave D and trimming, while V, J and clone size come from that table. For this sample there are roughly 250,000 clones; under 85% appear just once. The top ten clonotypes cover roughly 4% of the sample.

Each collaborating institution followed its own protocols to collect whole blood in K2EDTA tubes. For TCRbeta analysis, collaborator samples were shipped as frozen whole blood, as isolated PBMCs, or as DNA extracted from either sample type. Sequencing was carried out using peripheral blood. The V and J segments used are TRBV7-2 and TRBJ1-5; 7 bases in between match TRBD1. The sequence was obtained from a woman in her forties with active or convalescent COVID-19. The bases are TGTGCCAGCAGCCGGGACAGCGGCAATCAGCCCCAGCATTTT. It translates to CASSRDSGNQPQHF.